Listed below are T cell receptor beta chains from one sample, sequenced in a study of beta chain features in type 1 diabetes. The protocol was immunoSEQ multiplex PCR, while the TCRdb copy is restricted to in-frame clones and leaves out a portion. The repertoire includes some 270,000 clones, roughly a tenth of them detected once, and about 0.018% sits in the top ten. The sample was naive CD4+ T cells from blood. The receptors stem from a man aged 25-45 years with type 1 diabetes. CDR3s include the opening cysteine and the closing phenylalanine or tryptophan. Each record gives: J gene, clone size, V gene, D gene, CDR3 DNA, CDR3 protein. D genes are given only for firm matches. Expanded clones are given a class, and other clones once, few, many or no size at all.

TRBJ1-1	few	TRBV2	TRBD1	TGTGCCAGCAGTATTGACAGGGGAGGAACTGAAGCTTTCTTT	CASSIDRGGTEAFF
TRBJ2-5	few	TRBV15	NA	TGTGCCACCAGCAGAGCCGGGTCTGAGACCCAGTACTTC	CATSRAGSETQYF
TRBJ2-5	few	TRBV5-4	TRBD2	TGTGCCAGCAGCTTGGCGACTAGCGGGGATGAGACCCAGTACTTC	CASSLATSGDETQYF
TRBJ1-5	few	TRBV7-8	NA	TGTGCCAGCAGCGTCGGGACACAGAATCAGCCCCAGCATTTT	CASSVGTQNQPQHF
TRBJ2-1	NA	TRBV12-5	TRBD2	TGTGCTAGTGGGGTGACTAGCAACTACAATGAGCAGTTCTTC	CASGVTSNYNEQFF
TRBJ1-1	NA	TRBV11-2	NA	TGTGCCAGCAGCTGGGGGGTGAACACTGAAGCTTTCTTT	CASSWGVNTEAFF
TRBJ2-5	NA	TRBV6-6	TRBD2	TGTGCCAGCAGCCTTAGCGGGGTACGACAAGAGACCCAGTACTTC	CASSLSGVRQETQYF
TRBJ2-7	NA	TRBV30	NA	TGTGCCTGGAGTTGGACACCCTATTCCTACGAGCAGTACTTC	CAWSWTPYSYEQYF
TRBJ1-1	few	TRBV29-1	NA	TGCAGCGTTGGGGGCCAGAGCATGAACACTGAAGCTTTCTTT	CSVGGQSMNTEAFF
TRBJ1-1	few	TRBV5-1	NA	TGCGCCAGCAGCCGGGGACAGAACACTGAAGCTTTCTTT	CASSRGQNTEAFF
TRBJ2-7	NA	TRBV5-1	NA	TGCGCCAGCAGTCAACCCGGTTCGGTTAAGCACGAGCAGTACTTC	CASSQPGSVKHEQYF
TRBJ2-3	few	TRBV28	NA	TGTGCCAGTCGACCAGGGAGCACAGATACGCAGTATTTT	CASRPGSTDTQYF
TRBJ2-7	few	TRBV29-1	NA	TGCAGCGCTGCCCAGGGGCGCGGCGAGCAGTACTTC	CSAAQGRGEQYF
TRBJ1-5	NA	TRBV18	NA	TGTGCCAGCTCACCTGGTTCGAGGCAGCCCCAGCATTTT	CASSPGSRQPQHF
TRBJ2-5	NA	TRBV7-8	NA	TGTGCCAGCCTAAGAGGAGGCGGACAAGAGACCCAGTACTTC	CASLRGGGQETQYF
TRBJ1-4	few	TRBV18	NA	TGTGCCAGCTCACCGAGGGAGGGTGAAAAACTGTTTTTT	CASSPREGEKLFF
TRBJ1-1	few	TRBV6-1	TRBD1	TGTGCCAGCACCAAGACAGGGTTCACTGAAGCTTTCTTT	CASTKTGFTEAFF
TRBJ2-5	NA	TRBV5-1	TRBD2	TGCGCCAGCAGCTTGGTGGCGGGGGGACAAGAGACCCAGTACTTC	CASSLVAGGQETQYF
TRBJ1-2	NA	TRBV6-5	TRBD1	TGTGCCAGCAGTGGGGACAGTAGTGGCTACACCTTC	CASSGDSSGYTF
TRBJ2-5	NA	TRBV5-1	NA	TGCGCCAGCAGCCTCGACAGTGGCCAAGAGACCCAGTACTTC	CASSLDSGQETQYF
TRBJ1-2	NA	TRBV28	TRBD1	TGTGCCAGCAACAGGGGCTATGGCTACACCTTC	CASNRGYGYTF
TRBJ2-1	NA	TRBV7-3	NA	TGTGCCAGCAGCTTAAGTCTAGCCAATGAGCAGTTCTTC	CASSLSLANEQFF
TRBJ2-1	NA	TRBV5-1	NA	TGCGCCAGCAGCTTGGCAGGGGTTTTCTACAATGAGCAGTTCTTC	CASSLAGVFYNEQFF
TRBJ2-6	NA	TRBV5-1	NA	TGCGCCAGCAGCTTGGGGGGAGACGGGGCCAACGTCCTGACTTTC	CASSLGGDGANVLTF
TRBJ1-2	NA	TRBV6-1	TRBD1	TGTGCCAGCAGTGAGGGACAGTTCGGTGGCTACACCTTC	CASSEGQFGGYTF
TRBJ2-5	few	TRBV6-1	TRBD2	TGTGCCAGCAGGATTAGCGGGGTTGAGACCCAGTACTTC	CASRISGVETQYF
TRBJ2-5	NA	TRBV7-6	TRBD1	TGTGCCAGCAGCCATGGGGGGGGACAGGGACAGACCCAGTACTTC	CASSHGGGQGQTQYF
TRBJ2-3	few	TRBV2	NA	TGTGCCAGCAGTGAAAAAGGAGGGGGCACAGATACGCAGTATTTT	CASSEKGGGTDTQYF
TRBJ1-5	NA	TRBV7-2	NA	TGTGCCAGCAGCCCGGCCCTCCCTCCGGGGATGAAGCATTTT	CASSPALPPGMKHF
TRBJ2-3	few	TRBV18	NA	TGTGCCAGCTCACAAGCGGCCAGTGGAGATACGCAGTATTTT	CASSQAASGDTQYF
TRBJ1-4	NA	TRBV5-4	NA	TGTGCCAGCAGCGTTGACAAGCGGACTGAAAAACTGTTTTTT	CASSVDKRTEKLFF
TRBJ1-3	few	TRBV18	NA	TGTGCCAGCTCACCGCAGGACTCTGGAAACACCATATATTTT	CASSPQDSGNTIYF
TRBJ2-2	few	TRBV6-5	NA	TGTGCCAGCACAGGGGGGTATGGCGGGGAGCTGTTTTTT	CASTGGYGGELFF
TRBJ2-7	NA	TRBV4-2	TRBD1	TGTGCCAGCAGCCACCACAGGGGGAGCTCCTACGAGCAGTACTTC	CASSHHRGSSYEQYF
TRBJ1-2	NA	TRBV19	NA	TGTGCCAGTAGCCGGACCTTTACAGCGGGCTATGGCTACACCTTC	CASSRTFTAGYGYTF
TRBJ2-5	few	TRBV7-9	NA	TGTGCCAGCAGCCTAGCCCAGGGGGAGACCCAGTACTTC	CASSLAQGETQYF
TRBJ2-2	NA	TRBV28	TRBD1	TGTGCCAGCAGGTCACCGAGACAGGGTGTCTCCGGGGAGCTGTTTTTT	CASRSPRQGVSGELFF
TRBJ2-2	once	TRBV11-2	TRBD2	TGTGCCAGCAGCCTGACTAGCGGGGGGACCGGGGAGCTGTTTTTT	CASSLTSGGTGELFF
TRBJ2-5	few	TRBV4-2	TRBD1	TGTGCCAGCAGCCAAGTGGACAGGGAGGAGACCCAGTACTTC	CASSQVDREETQYF
TRBJ2-1	NA	TRBV28	NA	TGTGCCAGCAGAGGGGACACCGGAAATGAGCAGTTCTTC	CASRGDTGNEQFF
TRBJ2-7	few	TRBV5-6	NA	TGTGCCAGCAGCGGGGCAGCAGAGCAGTACTTC	CASSGAAEQYF
TRBJ2-7	few	TRBV5-6	NA	TGTGCCAGCAGCTTCCCGCGGGGCCCTTCCTACGAGCAGTACTTC	CASSFPRGPSYEQYF
TRBJ2-3	NA	TRBV2	TRBD1	TGTGCCAGCAGTGAAGACTGGACAGGGGGCACAGATACGCAGTATTTT	CASSEDWTGGTDTQYF
TRBJ1-2	NA	TRBV18	TRBD1	TGTGCCAGCTCACCAAGGGACAGCTATGGCTACACCTTC	CASSPRDSYGYTF
TRBJ1-1	NA	TRBV29-1	TRBD1	TGCGGAGGCCAAAGGGGGCTTAGTGGAACTGAAGCTTTCTTT	CGGQRGLSGTEAFF
TRBJ2-6	NA	TRBV11-1	TRBD1	TGTGCCAGCAGCTCCAGGGGGACTGGGGCCAACGTCCTGACTTTC	CASSSRGTGANVLTF
TRBJ1-1	few	TRBV10-1	NA	TGCGCCAGCAGTGAGGGGCTGAACACTGAAGCTTTCTTT	CASSEGLNTEAFF
TRBJ1-4	NA	TRBV5-4	TRBD1	TGTGCCAGCAGCCCGACAGGGCGGAAAGAAAAACTGTTTTTT	CASSPTGRKEKLFF
TRBJ1-5	NA	TRBV19	NA	TGTGCCAGTAGTATGACGGGGAATCAGCCCCAGCATTTT	CASSMTGNQPQHF
TRBJ2-3	few	TRBV18	TRBD2	TGTGCCAGCTCACTACTAGCGGGGGCCATTAAAACAGATACGCAGTATTTT	CASSLLAGAIKTDTQYF
TRBJ2-7	NA	TRBV18	NA	TGTGCCAGCTCACCAAACATTGCCAGGGCTGCCTACGAGCAGTACTTC	CASSPNIARAAYEQYF
TRBJ1-2	NA	TRBV5-1	NA	TGCGCCAGCCGACTTCGGGGAGGGCACTATGGCTACACCTTC	CASRLRGGHYGYTF
TRBJ2-7	NA	TRBV11-3	NA	TGTGCCAGCAGCTCGCGGGACGGTGGGGAGCAGTACTTC	CASSSRDGGEQYF
TRBJ2-1	NA	TRBV11-2	TRBD1	TGTGCCAGCAGCTCCACAAGACAGGGCCTTGTTTACAATGAGCAGTTCTTC	CASSSTRQGLVYNEQFF
TRBJ2-1	few	TRBV7-8	TRBD1	TGTGCCAGCAGCTCAATCATACAGGGGGTGAATGAGCAGTTCTTC	CASSSIIQGVNEQFF
TRBJ2-3	NA	TRBV25-1	NA	TGTGCCAGCAGTGCGGGGAGGACCAAGGGTACGCAGTATTTT	CASSAGRTKGTQYF
TRBJ2-3	NA	TRBV7-3	NA	TGTGCCAGCAGCTTGCAGGTGGGCACAGATACGCAGTATTTT	CASSLQVGTDTQYF
TRBJ2-7	NA	TRBV9	TRBD2	TGTGCCAGCAGCGAGAGCGGGGGCCCCTCCTACGAGCAGTACTTC	CASSESGGPSYEQYF